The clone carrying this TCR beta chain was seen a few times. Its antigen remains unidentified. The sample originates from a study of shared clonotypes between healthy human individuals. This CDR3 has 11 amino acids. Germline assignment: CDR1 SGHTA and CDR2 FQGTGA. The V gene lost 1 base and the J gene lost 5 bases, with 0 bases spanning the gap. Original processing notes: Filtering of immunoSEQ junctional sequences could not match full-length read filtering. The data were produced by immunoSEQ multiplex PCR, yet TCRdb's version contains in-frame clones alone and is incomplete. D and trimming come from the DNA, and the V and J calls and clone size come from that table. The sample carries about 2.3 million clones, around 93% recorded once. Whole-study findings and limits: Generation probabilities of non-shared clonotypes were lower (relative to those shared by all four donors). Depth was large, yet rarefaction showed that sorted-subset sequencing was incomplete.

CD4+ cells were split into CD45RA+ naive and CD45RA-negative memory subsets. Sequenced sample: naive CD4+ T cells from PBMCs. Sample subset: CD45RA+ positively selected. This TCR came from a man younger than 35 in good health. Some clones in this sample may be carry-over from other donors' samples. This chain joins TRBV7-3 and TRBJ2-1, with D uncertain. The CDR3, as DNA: TGTGCCAGCAGCTTAAACAATGAGCAGTTCTTC. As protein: CASSLNNEQFF. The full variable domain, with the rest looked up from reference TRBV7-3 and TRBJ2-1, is GAGVSQTPSNKVTEKGKYVELRCDPISGHTALYWYRQSLGQGPEFLIYFQGTGAADDSGLPNDRFFAVRPEGSVSTLKIQRTERGDSAVYLCASSLNNEQFFGPGTRLTVL.